The 30 T cell receptor beta chains in this list originate from one sample, sequenced in a study of blood T cells in healthy people across ages. Next came a second PCR, run for 7 to 11 cycles, which used a sample-barcoded 5' primer along with a J-beta primer mix. TCRdb called the 5' RACE reads again in MiXCR, with one record for every CDR3 protein. The data contain about 2 million distinct CDR3 sequences, about 50% of them singletons. Sequencing was carried out using blood. These receptors all come from a middle-aged woman in good health.

The V gene is TRBV18, the J gene TRBJ2-7; D may be TRBD1 (7 bases). V was cut by 4 bases and J by 6 bases, with 13 bases left in between. CDR3 size: 13 residues. Germline V lookup: CDR1 KGHSH, CDR2 LQKENI. CDR3 DNA sequence: TGTGCCAGCTCACGAGATCAGGGGGGCGAGCAGTACTTC. It encodes CASSRDQGGEQYF. Filled out from reference TRBV18 and TRBJ2-7, the complete variable domain reads NAGVMQNPRHLVRRRGQEARLRCSPMKGHSHVYWYRQLPEEGLKFMVYLQKENIIDESGMPKERFSAEFPKEGPSILRIQQVVRGDSAAYFCASSRDQGGEQYFGPGTRLTVT.

This clonotype was seen a handful of times. This chain joins TRBV4-3 and TRBJ2-3; TRBD1 might be the D (5 bases). The V gene's germline CDR1 is LGHNA and CDR2 YSLEER. The V end lost 1 base, the J end lost 13 bases, and 12 bases lay between the germline ends. This CDR3 is built from 12 residues. CDR3 nucleotides: TGCGCCAGCAGCCAAGGCGGTCTCAGGGAGTATTTT. It specifies CASSQGGLREYF.

The gene calls are TRBV24-1 and TRBJ1-2; TRBD1 agrees at 7 bases. CDR1 is KGHDR and CDR2 is SFDVKD in the germline V gene. This CDR3 region has 15 residues. J gave up 7 bases and V 3 bases, and 10 bases lay outside the gene matches. CDR3 DNA sequence: TGTGCCACCAGTGATCCGGGACAGCCCGTAGGTGGCTACACCTTC. The encoded protein is CATSDPGQPVGGYTF.

This rearrangement joins TRBV5-6 to TRBJ2-3; D is undetermined. Looked up from germline, CDR1 is SGHDT and CDR2 is YYEEEE. V shed 0 bases and J shed 0 bases, with 11 bases lying between them. This CDR3 contains 16 residues. Written as DNA, the CDR3 is TGTGCCAGCAGCTTGGGGCCGGCCGCTAGCACAGATACGCAGTATTTT. This sequence encodes CASSLGPAASTDTQYF.

This clonotype was seen more than once but under ten times. J is TRBJ1-4 and V is TRBV27, with a possible D match to TRBD1 (5 bases). CDR3 size: 16 residues. Germline values: CDR1 MNHEY, CDR2 SMNVEV (reference sequence). V lost 2 bases and J 5 bases, leaving 15 bases between the germline ends. The CDR3 DNA is TGTGCCAGCAGTTTAGGGGGTCATGGAGGGAATGAAAAACTGTTTTTT. As protein: CASSLGGHGGNEKLFF.

This clonotype was seen more than once but under ten times. This chain links TRBV5-5 with TRBJ2-1; D may be TRBD1 or TRBD2 (6 bases each). V lost 3 bases and J 4 bases, leaving 8 bases between the germline ends. Germline V gene data show CDR1 as SGHKS and CDR2 as YYEKEE (reference sequence). CDR3 length: 13 amino acids. The CDR3 sequence: CASSWRGYNEQFF. The DNA of the CDR3 is TGTGCCAGCAGCTGGAGGGGGTACAATGAGCAGTTCTTC.

This clonotype has only one observation. The chain recombines TRBV18 with TRBJ2-1, with D tentatively TRBD1 (6 bases). This CDR3 spans 17 amino acids. CDR1 and CDR2 from the germline V gene are KGHSH and LQKENI. Deletions cut 6 bases from V and 7 bases from J, with 25 bases between. CDR3 bases: TGTGCCAGCTCGCCCCCGCGCAGGGGAACCCCTTCGAATGAGCAGTTCTTC. Protein sequence: CASSPPRRGTPSNEQFF.

This chain connects TRBV28 to TRBJ2-1; TRBD2 agrees at 10 bases. Germline V CDR1 and CDR2: MDHEN, SYDVKM. Unmatched junction bases numbered 9, after V lost 1 base and J lost 9 bases. The CDR3 length is 16 residues. The CDR3 is CASSLSPSGGAGEQFF. Written as DNA, the CDR3 is TGTGCCAGCAGTTTATCTCCTAGCGGGGGAGCCGGTGAGCAGTTCTTC.

V usage is TRBV3-1 and J usage is TRBJ2-3, with 7 bases identical to TRBD1. Germline V gene lookup returns CDR1 LGHDT and CDR2 YNNKEL (reference sequence). The V and J ends lost 3 bases and 2 bases, in that order; junction bases with no gene match: 8. The CDR3 length is 16 residues. CDR3 in amino acids: CASSHYGTAPTDTQYF. The CDR3 bases are TGTGCCAGCAGCCACTATGGGACAGCTCCCACAGATACGCAGTATTTT.

This clonotype turned up a few times. V and J are TRBV12-3 or TRBV12-4 and TRBJ2-5, with 11 bases aligning to TRBD1. The CDR3 has 15 residues. Losses at the gene ends were 5 bases for V and 5 bases for J; bases not matched to a gene: 7. The DNA of the CDR3 is TGTGCCAGCAGTGTACGGACAGGGGGCATGGAGACCCAGTACTTC. The encoded protein is CASSVRTGGMETQYF.

In its sample, this clonotype was seen a few times. V gene TRBV28 combines with J gene TRBJ1-2, with 9 bases aligning to TRBD1. The germline CDR1 and CDR2 sequences are MDHEN and SYDVKM. The CDR3 length is 13 residues. With 4 bases clipped from V and 7 bases from J, the junction kept 4 bases outside the gene matches. CDR3 DNA: TGTGCCAGCAGTTCCGGGACAGGGAGTGGCTACACCTTC. This codes for CASSSGTGSGYTF.

Notes on this clonotype: A read error is possible here, since a much larger clone lies one base away. This chain connects TRBV7-9 to TRBJ2-4; the D is unclear. The CDR3 extends over 14 amino acids. Germline CDR1 is SEHNR and CDR2 is FQNEAQ (reference sequence). The CDR3 DNA is TGTGCCAGCAGCATAGGGCACAGTAAAAACGTTCAGTACTTC. The encoded protein is CASSIGHSKNVQYF. Full variable domain (missing parts from reference TRBV7-9 and TRBJ2-4): DTGVSQNPRHKITKRGQNVTFRCDPISEHNRLYWYRQTLGQGPEFLTYFQNEAQLEKSRLLSDRFSAERPKGSFSTLEIQRTEQGDSAMYLCASSIGHSKNVQYFGAGTRLSVL.

The chain has TRBV11-2 and TRBJ2-5; a possible D gene is TRBD2 (6 bases). In germline, CDR1 is SGHAT, CDR2 FQNNGV. This CDR3 region has 16 residues. Trimming stripped 2 bases from V and 2 bases from J, with 15 bases between. CDR3 loop: CASSLINPGTQETQYF. In nucleotides, the CDR3 is TGTGCCAGCAGCTTAATCAATCCCGGGACTCAAGAGACCCAGTACTTC. The complete variable domain, with remaining parts taken from reference TRBV11-2 and TRBJ2-5, reads EAGVAQSPRYKIIEKRQSVAFWCNPISGHATLYWYQQILGQGPKLLIQFQNNGVVDDSQLPKDRFSAERLKGVDSTLKIQPAKLEDSAVYLCASSLINPGTQETQYFGPGTRLLVL.

This clonotype was observed a handful of times. CDR3 coding DNA: TGTGCCAGCATACAGGGATCGACAGATACGCAGTATTTT. Encoded protein: CASIQGSTDTQYF. This sequence joins TRBV5-6 and TRBJ2-3; possibly TRBD1 for D (6 bases). Germline CDR1 reads SGHDT; CDR2 reads YYEEEE. The CDR3 has 13 residues. Trimming removed 6 bases at V and 3 bases at J, with 11 bases between.

This chain connects TRBV20-1 to TRBJ2-1; D is ambiguous. CDR3 length: 9 amino acids. Per the germline V gene, CDR1 is DFQATT and CDR2 is SNEGSKA (reference sequence). Trimming stripped 3 bases from V and 8 bases from J, with 2 bases between. The CDR3 DNA follows: TGCAGTGCTAGTTATGAGCAGTTCTTC. This translates into CSASYEQFF.

The table lists this clonotype with a few counts. V gene TRBV6-6 combines with J gene TRBJ2-4; 8 nucleotides align to TRBD1. This CDR3 has 13 amino acids. The trim removed 5 bases at V and 13 bases at J, leaving 10 bases unmatched. Germline V gives CDR1 MNHNY, CDR2 SVGAGI (reference sequence). The CDR3 reads CASSAQGAGEQYF. For the CDR3, the DNA is TGTGCCAGCAGTGCCCAGGGGGCTGGGGAGCAGTACTTC.

There are a few counts of this clonotype. The chain combines TRBV10-3 with TRBJ2-4, with 8 bases that match TRBD1. The CDR3 spans 15 residues. From germline, CDR1 is ENHRY and CDR2 SYGVKD. Trimming cost V 1 base and J 7 bases; bases outside gene matches: 6. The CDR3 loop is CAISEWGQASNIQYF. The DNA of the CDR3 is TGTGCCATCAGTGAGTGGGGACAGGCCAGTAACATTCAGTACTTC.

This clonotype has only a few counts. The genes are TRBV9 and TRBJ2-1; no definite D call. The germline V gene encodes CDR1 SGDLS and CDR2 YYNGEE. The CDR3 covers 13 residues. Trimming took off 0 bases at V and 6 bases at J, with 7 bases between the two ends. Written as DNA, the CDR3 is TGTGCCAGCAGCGTAGGGATCTCCAATGAGCAGTTCTTC. This translates into CASSVGISNEQFF.

Only a few counts were recorded for this clonotype. V is TRBV7-2 and J is TRBJ2-4; TRBD1 might be the D (5 bases). V was shortened by 2 bases and J by 7 bases, with 9 bases between the two germline ends. CDR1 SGHTA and CDR2 FQGNSA come from the germline V gene. This CDR3 is built from 13 residues. Here the CDR3 reads CASSLSGMNIQYF. For the CDR3, the DNA is TGTGCCAGCAGCTTATCAGGGATGAACATTCAGTACTTC.

This clonotype showed up just a few times. The V gene is TRBV7-9, the J gene TRBJ2-7; 9 nucleotides line up with TRBD2. From germline, CDR1 is SEHNR and CDR2 FQNEAQ (reference sequence). The CDR3 has 14 residues. The trim removed 5 bases at V and 3 bases at J, leaving 5 bases unmatched. CDR3: CASSPLAGRYEQYF. The CDR3 DNA is TGTGCCAGCAGCCCTCTAGCGGGGCGCTACGAGCAGTACTTC.

V gene TRBV7-8 combines with J gene TRBJ2-5; the D gene could be TRBD1 or TRBD2 (5 bases each). Germline CDR1 reads SGHVS; CDR2 reads FQNEAQ. V was shortened by 5 bases and J by 5 bases, with 21 bases between the two germline ends. The CDR3 length is 16 residues. Here the CDR3 reads CASSRIPGPTWETQYF. The CDR3 DNA follows: TGTGCCAGCAGCCGTATTCCGGGACCCACTTGGGAGACCCAGTACTTC.

V and J are TRBV29-1 and TRBJ1-2; D not certain. V dropped 7 bases and J dropped 7 bases, with 16 bases sitting between them. Germline V gene lookup returns CDR1 SQVTM and CDR2 ANQGSEA. This CDR3 is built from 12 residues. This chain's CDR3 is CSAGPVGCGYTF. CDR3 nucleotides: TGCAGCGCCGGGCCGGTGGGGTGTGGCTACACCTTC.

This clonotype was seen only a few times. V gene TRBV9 combines with J gene TRBJ2-7; D may correspond to TRBD1 or TRBD2 (6 bases each). The germline V gene encodes CDR1 SGDLS and CDR2 YYNGEE. Trimming stripped 3 bases from V and 1 base from J, with 11 bases between. This CDR3 has 14 residues. The CDR3 region has the DNA TGTGCCAGCAGCGGAGGGGGGATATCCTACGAGCAGTACTTC. Protein: CASSGGGISYEQYF.

This chain uses TRBV3-1 with TRBJ2-1; the match to TRBD2 covers 7 bases. CDR1 LGHDT and CDR2 YNNKEL come from the germline V gene (reference sequence). The CDR3 loop spans 16 amino acids. The V and J ends lost 6 bases and 2 bases, in that order; junction bases with no gene match: 10. The CDR3 nucleotides are TGTGCCAGCAGAAAAACCGGGACTAATCCCTACAATGAGCAGTTCTTC. This codes for CASRKTGTNPYNEQFF.

This chain's CDR3 is CASRRGEIPPLHF. The CDR3 bases are TGCGCCAGCAGGAGGGGTGAAATCCCACCCCTCCACTTT. The chain joins TRBV10-2 to TRBJ1-6, with D possibly matching TRBD1 (5 bases). The germline V gene has CDR1 WSHSY and CDR2 SAAADI. CDR3 length: 13 residues. V shed 6 bases and J shed 11 bases, with 14 bases lying between them.

The chain links TRBV4-3 to TRBJ2-7; TRBD1 aligns across 7 bases. The J segment lost 0 bases and the V segment lost 3 bases, leaving 5 bases of the junction unmatched. The CDR3 loop spans 15 amino acids. Germline assignment: CDR1 LGHNA and CDR2 YSLEER. The CDR3 loop is CASSQLHRGSYEQYF. The CDR3 bases are TGCGCCAGCAGCCAGCTTCACAGGGGCTCCTACGAGCAGTACTTC.

This clonotype was recorded only once. The V call is TRBV7-9, the J call TRBJ2-5; the D gene could be TRBD1 or TRBD2 (7 bases each). The CDR3 consists of 14 residues. The germline V gene encodes CDR1 SEHNR and CDR2 FQNEAQ (reference sequence). The V gene lost 5 bases and the J gene lost 5 bases, with 15 bases spanning the gap. Here the CDR3 DNA reads TGTGCCAGCAGCCGGAGGGAGGGGGCGGAGACCCAGTACTTC. Translation gives CASSRREGAETQYF.

This chain joins TRBV27 and TRBJ1-2; D possibly corresponds to TRBD1 (6 bases). In germline, CDR1 is MNHEY, CDR2 SMNVEV (reference sequence). This CDR3 has 16 residues. V lost 4 bases and J 8 bases, leaving 23 bases between the germline ends. CDR3 nucleotide sequence: TGTGCCAGCAGTTCTCTTCCGGGGGCCTCGGTGGGGGGCTACACCTTC. This sequence encodes CASSSLPGASVGGYTF.

The chain uses TRBV27 and TRBJ1-2; tentative D call: TRBD1 (6 bases). Trimming cost V 7 bases and J 5 bases, with 14 bases left between them. CDR3 size: 13 residues. Germline lookup yields CDR1 MNHEY and CDR2 SMNVEV (reference sequence). CDR3 nucleotide sequence: TGTGCCAGCACGGGCAGAGGGGGTTATGGCTACACCTTC. It yields the protein CASTGRGGYGYTF.

This clonotype came up a few times. The V call is TRBV5-1, the J call TRBJ2-1; 8 bases agree with TRBD2. Trimming at V came to 0 bases and at J to 4 bases, leaving 6 bases not matched to a gene. Germline assignment: CDR1 SGHRS and CDR2 YFSETQ. The length of the CDR3 is 16 residues. The CDR3 DNA reads TGCGCCAGCAGCTTGGGAATCGGGGGGGAGTACAATGAGCAGTTCTTC. Residues: CASSLGIGGEYNEQFF.